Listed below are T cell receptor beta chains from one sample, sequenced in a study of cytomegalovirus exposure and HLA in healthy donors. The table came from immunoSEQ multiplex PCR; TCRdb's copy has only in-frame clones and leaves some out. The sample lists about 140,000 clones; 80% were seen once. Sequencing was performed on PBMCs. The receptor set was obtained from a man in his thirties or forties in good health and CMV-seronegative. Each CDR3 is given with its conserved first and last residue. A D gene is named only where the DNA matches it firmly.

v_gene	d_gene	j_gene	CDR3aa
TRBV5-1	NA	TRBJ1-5	CASSSGAGGNQPQHF
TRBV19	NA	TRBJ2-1	CASSIDPTGWYNEQFF
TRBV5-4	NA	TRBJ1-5	CASSLRGSGQPQHF
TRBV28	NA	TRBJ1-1	CASSLQGTEAFF
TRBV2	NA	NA	CASADWNSYEQYF
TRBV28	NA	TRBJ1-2	CASSYGSRSYYGYTF
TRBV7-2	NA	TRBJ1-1	CASSFSSQVNTEAFF
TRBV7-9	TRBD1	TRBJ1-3	CASSRDRAGNTIYF
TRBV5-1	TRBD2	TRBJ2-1	CASSLVAGVPNEQFF
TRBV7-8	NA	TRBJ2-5	CASRTSSQRLPRETQYF
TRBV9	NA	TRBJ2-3	CASSAPRVGTDTQYF
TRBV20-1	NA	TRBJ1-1	CRLTMNTEAFF
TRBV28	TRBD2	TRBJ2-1	CASSLMSGRRNEQFF
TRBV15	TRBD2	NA	CATSKVAGYEQYF
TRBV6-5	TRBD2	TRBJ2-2	CASIQSGDTGELFF
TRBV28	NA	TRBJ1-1	CASSTQGLRTEAFF
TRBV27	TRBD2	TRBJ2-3	CASRLLAATDTQYF
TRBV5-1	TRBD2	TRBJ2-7	CASHSGLASYEQYF
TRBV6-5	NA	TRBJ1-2	CASRREFYGYTF
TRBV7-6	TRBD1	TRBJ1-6	CASSLLPRTGVITPLHF
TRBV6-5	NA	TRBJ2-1	CASSYWFGGNEQFF
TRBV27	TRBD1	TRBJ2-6	CASSLLGTGGSGANVLTF
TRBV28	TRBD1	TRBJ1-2	CASSRTGGGYGYTF
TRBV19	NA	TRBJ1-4	CASSVGTNEKLFF
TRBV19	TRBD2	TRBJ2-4	CASSHYYPPSGRENIQYF
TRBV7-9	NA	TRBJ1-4	CASSRGQLATNEKLFF
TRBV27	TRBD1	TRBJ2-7	CASGRDRNYEQYF
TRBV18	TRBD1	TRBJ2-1	CASSQDRVRNEQFF
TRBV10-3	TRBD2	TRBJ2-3	CAIGTSGSADTQYF
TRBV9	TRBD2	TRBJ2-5	CASSATSGRGETQYF
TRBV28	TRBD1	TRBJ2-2	CASSYTGQGANTGELFF
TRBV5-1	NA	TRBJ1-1	CASSLTVTATEAFF
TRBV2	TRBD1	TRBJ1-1	CASRRTGGVTEAFF